This T cell receptor beta chain was observed in a study of blood T cell repertoires in COVID-19. Repertoires were generated with immunoSEQ multiplex PCR, while TCRdb's copy carries only in-frame clones and drops some. The table shows approximately 170,000 clones, with roughly 88% occurring only once. V gave up 0 bases and J gave up 1 base, with 9 bases separating them. From germline, CDR1 is SGHTA and CDR2 FQGNSA. This CDR3 contains 15 residues. One Seattle source followed patients from active infection through their disease course. The clonotype was recovered from a man aged 18 to 35 with COVID-19, enrolled during active disease. The sequencing sample was made of peripheral blood. V usage is TRBV7-2 and J usage is TRBJ1-1; TRBD1 is a possible D gene (5 bases). The CDR3 is CASSLARQGNTEAFF. The CDR3 coding sequence is TGTGCCAGCAGCTTAGCGAGGCAGGGGAACACTGAAGCTTTCTTT.